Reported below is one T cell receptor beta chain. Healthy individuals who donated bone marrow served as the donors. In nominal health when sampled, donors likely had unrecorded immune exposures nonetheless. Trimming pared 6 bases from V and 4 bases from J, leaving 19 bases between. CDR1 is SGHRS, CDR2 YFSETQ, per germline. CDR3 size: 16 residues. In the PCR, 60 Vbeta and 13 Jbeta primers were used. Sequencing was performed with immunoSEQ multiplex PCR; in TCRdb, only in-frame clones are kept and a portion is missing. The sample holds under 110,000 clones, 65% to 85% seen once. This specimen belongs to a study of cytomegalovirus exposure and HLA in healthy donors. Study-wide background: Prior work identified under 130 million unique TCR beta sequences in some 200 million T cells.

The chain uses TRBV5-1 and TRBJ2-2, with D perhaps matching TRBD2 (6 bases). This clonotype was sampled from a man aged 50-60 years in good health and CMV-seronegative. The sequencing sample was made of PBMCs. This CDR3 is CASTLGGSGRTGELFF. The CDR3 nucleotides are TGCGCCAGCACCCTTGGTGGTAGCGGCCGCACCGGGGAGCTGTTTTTT.